This T cell receptor (beta chain) was profiled in a study of T cell responses to AZD1222 COVID-19 vaccine. Findings and caveats of the study: At 160-218 and 743-854, vaccine-associated CD4 TCRs were dominant, and they spanned spike.

The CDR3 is 12 amino acids. Germline values: CDR1 SNHLY, CDR2 FYNNEI. Trimming cost V 1 base and J 10 bases, with 5 bases left between them. This table comes from immunoSEQ multiplex PCR, and its TCRdb copy is limited to in-frame clones, with some not included. The sample holds approximately 100,000 clones, around nine tenths seen once. About this clone: What it binds is unknown.

The sequenced sample was peripheral blood, obtained on day 0 of AZD1222 vaccination. The source of this sequence is an adult in good health. This chain uses TRBV2 with TRBJ1-6; no definite D call. The CDR3 DNA sequence: TGTGCCAGCAGTGAAGTCCGGTCACCCCTCCACTTT. The encoded protein is CASSEVRSPLHF.